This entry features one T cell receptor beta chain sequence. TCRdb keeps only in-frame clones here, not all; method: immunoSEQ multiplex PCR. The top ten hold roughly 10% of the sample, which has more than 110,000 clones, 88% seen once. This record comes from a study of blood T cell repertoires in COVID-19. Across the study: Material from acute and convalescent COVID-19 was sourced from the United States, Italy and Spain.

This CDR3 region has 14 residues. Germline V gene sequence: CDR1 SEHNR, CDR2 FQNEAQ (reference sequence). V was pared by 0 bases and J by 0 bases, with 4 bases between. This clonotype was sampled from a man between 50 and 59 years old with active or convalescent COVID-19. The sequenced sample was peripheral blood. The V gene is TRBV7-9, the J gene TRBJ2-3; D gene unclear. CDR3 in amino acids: CASSLALSTDTQYF. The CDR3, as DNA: TGTGCCAGCAGCTTAGCATTAAGCACAGATACGCAGTATTTT.